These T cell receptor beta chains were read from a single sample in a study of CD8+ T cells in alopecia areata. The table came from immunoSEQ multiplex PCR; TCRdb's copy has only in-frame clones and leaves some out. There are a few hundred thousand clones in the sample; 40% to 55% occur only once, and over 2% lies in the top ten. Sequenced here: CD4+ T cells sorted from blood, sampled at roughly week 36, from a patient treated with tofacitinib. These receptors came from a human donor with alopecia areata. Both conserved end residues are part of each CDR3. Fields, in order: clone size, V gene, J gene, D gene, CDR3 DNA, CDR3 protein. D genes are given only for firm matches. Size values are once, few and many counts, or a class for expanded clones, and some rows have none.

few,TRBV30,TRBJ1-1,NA,TGTGCCTGGAGTAATGAAATGAACACTGAAGCTTTCTTT,CAWSNEMNTEAFF
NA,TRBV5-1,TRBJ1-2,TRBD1,TGCGCCAGCAGCGGAAAGACAGGGACATTATCGAGGGGCTACACCTTC,CASSGKTGTLSRGYTF
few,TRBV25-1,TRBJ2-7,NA,TGTGCCAGCAGTTCACCCCTAAACTACGAGCAGTACTTC,CASSSPLNYEQYF
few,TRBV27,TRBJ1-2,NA,TGTGCCAGCAGTTATACGATTAACTATGGCTACACCTTC,CASSYTINYGYTF
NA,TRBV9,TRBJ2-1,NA,TGTGCCAGCAGCGTTCGAGGTGGACTCGGGTCCTACAATGAGCAGTTCTTC,CASSVRGGLGSYNEQFF
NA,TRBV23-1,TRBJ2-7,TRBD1,TGCGCCAGCGATACAGGGGGAAGCTCCTACGAGCAGTACTTC,CASDTGGSSYEQYF
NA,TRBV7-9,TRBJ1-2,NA,TGTGCCAGCAGCCTTCGGAATGATTGGGGCTACACCTTC,CASSLRNDWGYTF
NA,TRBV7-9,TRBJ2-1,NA,TGTGCCAGCAGCCCAGGTCAGACCTACAATGAGCAGTTCTTC,CASSPGQTYNEQFF
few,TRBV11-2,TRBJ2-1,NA,TGTGCCAGCAGCTTATTCGGCGGAAGCTACAATGAGCAGTTCTTC,CASSLFGGSYNEQFF
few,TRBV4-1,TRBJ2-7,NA,TGCGCCAGCAGCCGTCCCCCACGGTACGAGCAGTACTTC,CASSRPPRYEQYF
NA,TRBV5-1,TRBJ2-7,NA,TGCGCCAGCAGCATTGGACAAGCCTACGAGCAGTACTTC,CASSIGQAYEQYF
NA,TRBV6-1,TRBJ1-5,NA,TGTGCCAGCAGTGAACAGGGGTTCAATCAGCCCCAGCATTTT,CASSEQGFNQPQHF
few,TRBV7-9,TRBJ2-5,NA,TGTGCCAGCAGCTTAGACGTCCAGGGTCAAGAGACCCAGTACTTC,CASSLDVQGQETQYF
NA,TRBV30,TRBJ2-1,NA,TGTGCCTCGGGGTGGAATGAGCAGTTCTTC,CASGWNEQFF
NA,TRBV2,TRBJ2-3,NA,TGTGCCAACCGTGTGACTGGGGGTGGCACAGATACGCAGTATTTT,CANRVTGGGTDTQYF
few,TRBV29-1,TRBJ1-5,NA,TGCAGCGTCAGAGGAGATGGCAATCAGCCCCAGCATTTT,CSVRGDGNQPQHF
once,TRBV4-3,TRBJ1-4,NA,TGCGCCAGCAGCCAAGATTGGAGTGAAAAACTGTTTTTT,CASSQDWSEKLFF
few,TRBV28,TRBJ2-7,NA,TGTGCCAGCAGTGACCGGGACGAGCAGTACTTC,CASSDRDEQYF
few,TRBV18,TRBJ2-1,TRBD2,TGTGCCAGCTCACCACCCGGGGGACTAGCGGGAGTTGAAGAGCAGTTCTTC,CASSPPGGLAGVEEQFF
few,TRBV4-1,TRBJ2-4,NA,TGCGCCAGCAGCCAAGGGAAGTGGGAAACCAAAAACATTCAGTACTTC,CASSQGKWETKNIQYF
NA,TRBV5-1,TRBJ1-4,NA,TGCGCCAGCAGGCCCAGGGGATTAGGGGAAAAACTGTTTTTT,CASRPRGLGEKLFF
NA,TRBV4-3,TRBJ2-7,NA,TGCGCCAGCAGCCAAGAGTGGTTAGCGTCCTACGAGCAGTACTTC,CASSQEWLASYEQYF
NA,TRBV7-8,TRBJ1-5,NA,TGTGCCAGCAGCTTAGTAGAGGGCAATCAGCCCCAGCATTTT,CASSLVEGNQPQHF
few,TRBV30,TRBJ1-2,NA,TGTGCCTGGAGTTTTGGGAGACAGACCTATGGCTACACCTTC,CAWSFGRQTYGYTF
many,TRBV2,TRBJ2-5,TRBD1,TGTGCCAGCAGGGGACGTGACAGGGGGCAAGAGACCCAGTACTTC,CASRGRDRGQETQYF
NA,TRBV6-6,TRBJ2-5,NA,TGTGCCAGCAGTTTATCCGATCCTCAGACCCAGTACTTC,CASSLSDPQTQYF
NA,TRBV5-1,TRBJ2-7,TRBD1,TGCGCCAGCAGCTTGGGACAGGGAACGGGTGAGCAGTACTTC,CASSLGQGTGEQYF
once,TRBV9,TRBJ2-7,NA,TGTGCCAGCAGCGTAGAGGGGCGCTACGAGCAGTACTTC,CASSVEGRYEQYF
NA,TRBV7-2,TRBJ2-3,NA,TGTGCCAGCAGCCTAGAAGGAAATACGCAGTATTTT,CASSLEGNTQYF
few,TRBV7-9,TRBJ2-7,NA,TGTGCCAGCAGCTTACAGGAGGGCCCTTCCTACGAGCAGTACTTC,CASSLQEGPSYEQYF
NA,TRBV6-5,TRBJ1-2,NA,TGTGCCAGCAGTTACTCCGCCGGGGGATTATCTGGCTACACCTTC,CASSYSAGGLSGYTF
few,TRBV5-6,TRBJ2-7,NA,TGTGCCAGCAGCTCGGGACTGACCTACGAGCAGTACTTC,CASSSGLTYEQYF
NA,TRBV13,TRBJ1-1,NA,TGTGCCAGCAGCATCAAGGGAGGGGTCACTGAAGCTTTCTTT,CASSIKGGVTEAFF